Listed below are T cell receptor beta chains from one sample, sequenced in a study of T cells after yellow fever vaccination. One entry per CDR3 protein, called by TCRdb with MiXCR from the 5' RACE reads. The sample holds around 310,000 distinct CDR3 sequences; roughly 4.3% are singletons and the top ten take around 24%. This specimen consisted of PBMCs, obtained 5 days after the yellow fever booster vaccination. Every receptor here comes from a man younger than 35 who received the YFV17D yellow fever vaccine. Both conserved end residues are part of each CDR3. The order of the fields is J gene, CDR3 length, D gene, V gene, clone size, CDR3 protein, CDR3 DNA. A D gene is named only where the DNA matches it firmly. Not all rows give a size; the values are once, few, many and, for expanded clones, a class.

TRBJ1-5 | 13 | - | TRBV6-2/TRBV6-3 | few | CASSTRDNQPQHF | TGTGCCAGCAGCACCAGGGACAATCAGCCCCAGCATTTT
TRBJ1-2 | 13 | - | TRBV18 | few | CASSGGLNYGYTF | TGTGCCAGCTCAGGGGGCCTCAACTATGGCTACACCTTC
TRBJ2-3 | 14 | - | TRBV7-2 | many | CASLQGASTDTQYF | TGTGCCAGCCTCCAGGGAGCTAGCACAGATACGCAGTATTTT
TRBJ1-1 | 13 | - | TRBV12-3/TRBV12-4 | few | CASSLSRGTEAFF | TGTGCCAGCAGTTTAAGTAGGGGTACTGAAGCTTTCTTT
TRBJ2-2 | 15 | - | TRBV4-2 | many | CASSQVEGNTGELFF | TGTGCCAGCAGCCAAGTGGAGGGGAACACCGGGGAGCTGTTTTTT
TRBJ2-1 | 15 | TRBD2 | TRBV20-1 | few | CSGARGLAGTHEQFF | TGCAGTGGGGCCCGAGGACTAGCGGGGACACATGAGCAGTTCTTC
TRBJ2-1 | 14 | - | TRBV18 | few | CASSPTGGRSEQFF | TGTGCCAGCTCACCGACGGGGGGCAGGAGTGAGCAGTTCTTC
TRBJ2-2 | 12 | - | TRBV10-3 | many | CANQGDTGELFF | TGTGCCAACCAGGGAGACACCGGGGAGCTGTTTTTT
TRBJ2-5 | 14 | TRBD1 | TRBV5-1 | many | CASSLETGRETQYF | TGCGCCAGCAGCTTGGAGACAGGGCGAGAGACCCAGTACTTC
TRBJ2-5 | 16 | TRBD1 | TRBV5-4 | - | CASSLVWGQASGTQYF | TGTGCCAGCAGCTTGGTTTGGGGACAGGCCTCTGGGACCCAGTACTTC
TRBJ1-5 | 15 | - | TRBV21-1 | - | CASSNGPRLGQPQHF | TGTGCCAGCAGCAACGGTCCGAGGCTAGGACAGCCCCAGCATTTT
TRBJ2-1 | 15 | - | TRBV7-2 | few | CASSHAGISYNEQFF | TGTGCCAGCAGCCACGCAGGGATATCCTACAATGAGCAGTTCTTC
TRBJ1-2 | 14 | - | TRBV12-3/TRBV12-4 | many | CASSLGGRAGGYTF | TGTGCCAGCAGTTTGGGCGGACGGGCGGGTGGCTACACCTTC
TRBJ2-7 | 15 | - | TRBV5-1 | few | CASSGQIQGFYEQYF | TGCGCCAGCAGCGGGCAAATACAGGGTTTCTACGAGCAGTACTTC
TRBJ1-2 | 13 | - | TRBV6-5 | few | CASSYLGIYGYTF | TGTGCCAGCAGTTACCTAGGGATTTATGGCTACACCTTC
TRBJ2-6 | 20 | TRBD1 | TRBV20-1 | - | CSAAQRQGERIYPGANVLTF | TGCAGTGCTGCTCAGAGACAGGGGGAACGCATATACCCAGGGGCCAACGTCCTGACTTTC
TRBJ2-7 | 17 | TRBD2 | TRBV4-3 | few | CASSQEWRGGHSYEQYF | TGCGCCAGCAGCCAAGAGTGGCGGGGGGGTCACTCCTACGAGCAGTACTTC
TRBJ2-7 | 16 | TRBD2 | TRBV7-2 | few | CASSLNPVAGGYEQYF | TGTGCCAGCAGCTTAAACCCTGTAGCGGGGGGGTACGAGCAGTACTTC
TRBJ2-5 | 12 | - | TRBV15 | few | CATSRDTETQYF | TGTGCCACCAGCAGAGATACAGAGACCCAGTACTTC
TRBJ2-5 | 13 | - | TRBV5-5 | many | CASSLYRQETQYF | TGTGCCAGCAGCTTGTACAGGCAAGAGACCCAGTACTTC
TRBJ2-7 | 17 | TRBD2 | TRBV11-2 | - | CASSSPRGGRSVYEQYF | TGTGCCAGCAGCTCTCCCCGCGGGGGGCGATCCGTCTACGAGCAGTACTTC
TRBJ1-4 | 17 | - | TRBV11-2 | - | CASSPGDGPLRDEKLFF | TGTGCCAGCAGCCCGGGGGACGGACCCCTCCGGGATGAAAAACTGTTTTTT
TRBJ1-2 | 14 | - | TRBV7-2 | few | CASSFSGVSYGYTF | TGTGCCAGCAGCTTCTCGGGAGTGAGCTATGGCTACACCTTC
TRBJ2-1 | 15 | - | TRBV6-5 | few | CASSYGGATYNEQFF | TGTGCCAGCAGTTACGGGGGGGCCACCTACAATGAGCAGTTCTTC
TRBJ2-2 | 14 | - | TRBV20-1 | many | CSAQRGQNTGELFF | TGCAGTGCCCAACGGGGACAGAACACCGGGGAGCTGTTTTTT
TRBJ2-4 | 15 | - | TRBV28 | few | CASSLLLGGQNIQYF | TGTGCCAGCAGTTTGCTGTTAGGGGGGCAAAACATTCAGTACTTC
TRBJ1-1 | 15 | TRBD1 | TRBV7-9 | few | CASSLVDRGGTEAFF | TGTGCCAGCAGCTTAGTGGACAGGGGAGGCACTGAAGCTTTCTTT
TRBJ2-7 | 12 | - | TRBV20-1 | few | CSASPPGYEQYF | TGCAGTGCTAGCCCCCCCGGCTACGAGCAGTACTTC
TRBJ2-1 | 14 | TRBD2 | TRBV5-1 | few | CATRLAGGDNEQFF | TGCGCCACCCGACTAGCGGGGGGGGACAATGAGCAGTTCTTC
TRBJ2-3 | 16 | TRBD2 | TRBV7-2 | many | CASSLVGGGSTDTQYF | TGTGCCAGCAGCTTAGTCGGGGGGGGTAGCACAGATACGCAGTATTTT
TRBJ1-4 | 12 | - | TRBV29-1 | few | CSAQDSGEKLFF | TGCAGCGCACAGGACAGTGGGGAAAAACTGTTTTTT
TRBJ2-3 | 15 | - | TRBV12-3/TRBV12-4 | few | CASSEYHRVSDTQYF | TGTGCCAGCAGTGAATACCACCGGGTGTCAGATACGCAGTATTTT
TRBJ1-2 | 11 | - | TRBV5-5 | - | CASGGAHGYTF | TGTGCCAGCGGGGGGGCGCACGGCTACACCTTC
TRBJ2-2 | 15 | - | TRBV7-3 | many | CASSPGTGGTGELFF | TGTGCCAGCAGCCCCGGAACCGGAGGCACCGGGGAGCTGTTTTTT
TRBJ2-3 | 14 | - | TRBV5-4 | many | CASSLGLAADTQYF | TGTGCCAGCAGCTTAGGGCTAGCAGCAGATACGCAGTATTTT
TRBJ2-1 | 15 | - | TRBV5-1 | few | CASSLSRTVYNEQFF | TGCGCCAGCAGCTTGTCAAGGACTGTTTACAATGAGCAGTTCTTC
TRBJ1-2 | 17 | - | TRBV30 | - | CACLILHYILPADGYTF | TGTGCCTGCCTCATACTTCATTACATCCTCCCTGCGGATGGCTACACCTTC
TRBJ1-1 | 18 | - | TRBV6-5 | few | CASSYNRPSRQGGTEAFF | TGTGCCAGCAGTTACAACCGACCTTCGCGGCAGGGCGGCACTGAAGCTTTCTTT
TRBJ1-1 | 15 | - | TRBV7-2 | - | CASSLSRSLNTEAFF | TGTGCCAGCAGCCTATCCAGGTCCTTGAACACTGAAGCTTTCTTT
TRBJ2-7 | 13 | - | TRBV20-1 | few | CSAWEGTDYEQYF | TGCAGTGCCTGGGAGGGGACAGACTACGAGCAGTACTTC
TRBJ2-4 | 15 | TRBD2 | TRBV27 | few | CASRASGPRGNIQYF | TGTGCCAGCAGGGCTAGCGGACCGAGGGGAAACATTCAGTACTTC
TRBJ2-2 | 13 | - | TRBV29-1 | - | CSGREVNTGELFF | TGCAGCGGGAGAGAGGTGAACACCGGGGAGCTGTTTTTT
TRBJ2-1 | 16 | - | TRBV9 | - | CASSVGGLASYNEQFF | TGTGCCAGCAGCGTGGGGGGGCTAGCGTCGTACAATGAGCAGTTCTTC
TRBJ2-1 | 12 | TRBD2 | TRBV6-2/TRBV6-3 | many | CASSSSLAGPLF | TGTGCCAGCAGTTCCTCCCTAGCGGGGCCGCTCTTC
TRBJ2-2 | 13 | - | TRBV7-9 | - | CASRYRVTGELFF | TGTGCCAGCAGATACAGAGTCACCGGGGAGCTGTTTTTT
TRBJ2-5 | 13 | - | TRBV11-3 | few | CASSGQSEETQYF | TGTGCCAGCAGCGGGCAGTCAGAAGAGACCCAGTACTTC
TRBJ2-2 | 16 | TRBD2 | TRBV12-3/TRBV12-4 | few | CASSFTSGGAPGELFF | TGTGCCAGCAGTTTCACTAGCGGGGGGGCCCCCGGGGAGCTGTTTTTT
TRBJ2-2 | 17 | - | TRBV4-1 | - | CASSQDQETSYTGELFF | TGCGCCAGCAGCCAAGATCAGGAGACTTCCTACACCGGGGAGCTGTTTTTT
TRBJ2-2 | 16 | TRBD1 | TRBV24-1 | - | CATSANRGKDTGELFF | TGTGCCACCAGTGCGAACAGGGGGAAGGACACCGGGGAGCTGTTTTTT